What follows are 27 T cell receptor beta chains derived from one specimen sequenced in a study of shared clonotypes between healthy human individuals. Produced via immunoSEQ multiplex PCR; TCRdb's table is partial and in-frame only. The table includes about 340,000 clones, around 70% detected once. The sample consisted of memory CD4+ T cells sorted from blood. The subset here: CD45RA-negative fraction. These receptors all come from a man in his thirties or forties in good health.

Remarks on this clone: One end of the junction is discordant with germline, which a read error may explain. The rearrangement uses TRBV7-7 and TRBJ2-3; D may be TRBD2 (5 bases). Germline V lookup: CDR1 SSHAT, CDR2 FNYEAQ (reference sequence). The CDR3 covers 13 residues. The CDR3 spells CASSLPGTDTQYF. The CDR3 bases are TGTGCTAGCAGCTTACCGGGGACAGATACGCAGTATTTT.

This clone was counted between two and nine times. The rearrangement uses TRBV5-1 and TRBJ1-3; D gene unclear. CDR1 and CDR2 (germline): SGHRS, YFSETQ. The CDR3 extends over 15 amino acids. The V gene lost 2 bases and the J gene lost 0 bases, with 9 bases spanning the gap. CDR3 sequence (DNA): TGCGCCAGCAGCTTTGGCGGCAACTCTGGAAACACCATATATTTT. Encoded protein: CASSFGGNSGNTIYF.

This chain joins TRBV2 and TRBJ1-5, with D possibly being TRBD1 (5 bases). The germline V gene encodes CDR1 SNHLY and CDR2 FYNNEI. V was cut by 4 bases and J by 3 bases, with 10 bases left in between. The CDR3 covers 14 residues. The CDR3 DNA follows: TGTGCCAGCAGTGTTCAGGGATTCAATCAGCCCCAGCATTTT. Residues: CASSVQGFNQPQHF.

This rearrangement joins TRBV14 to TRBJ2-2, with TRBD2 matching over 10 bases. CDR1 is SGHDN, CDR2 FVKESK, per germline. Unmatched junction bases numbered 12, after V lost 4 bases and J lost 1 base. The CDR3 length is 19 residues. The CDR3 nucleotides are TGTGCCAGCAGCCTCAAAGTCGGACTAGCGGCTCTGAACACCGGGGAGCTGTTTTTT. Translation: CASSLKVGLAALNTGELFF. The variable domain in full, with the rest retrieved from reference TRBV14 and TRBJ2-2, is EAGVTQFPSHSVIEKGQTVTLRCDPISGHDNLYWYRRVMGKEIKFLLHFVKESKQDESGMPNNRFLAERTGGTYSTLKVQPAELEDSGVYFCASSLKVGLAALNTGELFFGEGSRLTVL.

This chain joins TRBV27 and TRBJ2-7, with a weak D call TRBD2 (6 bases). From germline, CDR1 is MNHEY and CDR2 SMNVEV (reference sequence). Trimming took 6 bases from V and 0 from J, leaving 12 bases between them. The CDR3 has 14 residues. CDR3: CASRLGTVSYEQYF. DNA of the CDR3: TGTGCCAGCAGGCTGGGGACTGTCTCCTACGAGCAGTACTTC.

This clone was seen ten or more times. The CDR3 reads CASSSPGEGGTGNTIYF. The CDR3 region has the DNA TGTGCCAGCAGTTCCCCCGGGGAGGGCGGAACTGGAAACACCATATATTTT. This chain links TRBV28 with TRBJ1-3, with D hard to call. This CDR3 contains 17 residues. The germline gives CDR1 MDHEN, CDR2 SYDVKM. V lost 4 bases to trimming and J lost 2 bases, with 18 bases between them.

Here the CDR3 DNA reads TGTGCCAGCAGCGTAGGGACAGGGGGAAAAGAGACCCAGTACTTC. It encodes CASSVGTGGKETQYF. The chain has TRBV7-2 and TRBJ2-5; 11 bases fit TRBD1. V shed 5 bases and J 3 bases; nucleotides not matched to a gene: 5. The CDR3 totals 15 residues. Germline CDR1 SGHTA, CDR2 FQGNSA.

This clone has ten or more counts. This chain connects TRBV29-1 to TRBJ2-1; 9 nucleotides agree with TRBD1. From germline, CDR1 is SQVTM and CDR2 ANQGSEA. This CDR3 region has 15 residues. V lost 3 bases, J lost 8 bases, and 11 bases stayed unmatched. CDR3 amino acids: CSVEGGTGFIDEQFF. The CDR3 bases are TGCAGCGTTGAGGGTGGGACAGGGTTCATCGATGAGCAGTTCTTC.

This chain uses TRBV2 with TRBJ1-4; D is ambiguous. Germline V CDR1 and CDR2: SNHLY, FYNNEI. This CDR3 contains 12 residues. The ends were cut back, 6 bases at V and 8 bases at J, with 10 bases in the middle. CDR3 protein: CASSLGEEKLFF. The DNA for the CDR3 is TGTGCCAGCAGCCTCGGAGAGGAAAAACTGTTTTTT.

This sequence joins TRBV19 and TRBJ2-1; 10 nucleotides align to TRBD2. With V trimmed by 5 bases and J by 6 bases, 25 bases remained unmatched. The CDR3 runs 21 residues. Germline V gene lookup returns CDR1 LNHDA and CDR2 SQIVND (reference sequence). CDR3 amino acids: CASSGRDSGRPWGGRRNEQFF. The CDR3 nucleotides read TGTGCCAGTAGTGGGCGGGATAGCGGGAGGCCTTGGGGTGGAAGGCGCAATGAGCAGTTCTTC.

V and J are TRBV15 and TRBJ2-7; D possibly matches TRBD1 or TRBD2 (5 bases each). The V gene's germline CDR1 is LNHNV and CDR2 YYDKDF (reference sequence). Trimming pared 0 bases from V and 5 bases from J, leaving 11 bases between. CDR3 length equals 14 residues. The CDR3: CATSRDREWHEQYF. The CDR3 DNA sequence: TGTGCCACCAGCAGAGACAGGGAGTGGCACGAGCAGTACTTC. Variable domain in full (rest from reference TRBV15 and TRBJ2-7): DAMVIQNPRYQVTQFGKPVTLSCSQTLNHNVMYWYQQKSSQAPKLLFHYYDKDFNNEADTPDNFQSRRPNTSFCFLDIRSPGLGDTAMYLCATSRDREWHEQYFGPGTRLTVT.

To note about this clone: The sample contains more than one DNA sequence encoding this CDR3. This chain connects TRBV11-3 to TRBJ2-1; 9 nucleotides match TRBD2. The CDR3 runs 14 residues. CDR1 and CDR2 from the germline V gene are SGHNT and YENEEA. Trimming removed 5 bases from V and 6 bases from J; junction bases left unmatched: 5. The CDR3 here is CASSLGGLANEQFF. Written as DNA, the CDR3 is TGTGCCAGCAGCCTAGGGGGACTAGCCAATGAGCAGTTCTTC.

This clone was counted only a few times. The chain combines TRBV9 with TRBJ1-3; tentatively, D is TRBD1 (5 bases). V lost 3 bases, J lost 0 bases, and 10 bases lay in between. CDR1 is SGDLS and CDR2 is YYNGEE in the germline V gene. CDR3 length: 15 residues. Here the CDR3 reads CASSEFGHSGNTIYF. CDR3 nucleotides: TGTGCCAGCAGCGAATTCGGACACTCTGGAAACACCATATATTTT. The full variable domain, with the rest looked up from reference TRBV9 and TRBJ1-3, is DSGVTQTPKHLITATGQRVTLRCSPRSGDLSVYWYQQSLDQGLQFLIQYYNGEERAKGNILERFSAQQFPDLHSELNLSSLELGDSALYFCASSEFGHSGNTIYFGEGSWLTVV.

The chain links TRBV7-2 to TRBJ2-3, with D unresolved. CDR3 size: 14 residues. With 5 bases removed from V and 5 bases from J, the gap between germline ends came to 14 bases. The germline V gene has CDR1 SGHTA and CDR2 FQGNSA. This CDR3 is CASSQVPEGDTQYF. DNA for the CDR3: TGTGCCAGCAGCCAGGTCCCCGAAGGAGATACGCAGTATTTT.

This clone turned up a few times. The CDR3 DNA follows: TGTGCCAGCAGCTCGGCGTTACGCACAGATACGCAGTATTTT. Protein product: CASSSALRTDTQYF. The chain has TRBV5-6 and TRBJ2-3, with D hard to call. This CDR3 region has 14 residues. Deletions cut 3 bases from V and 1 base from J, with 9 bases between. Looked up from germline, CDR1 is SGHDT and CDR2 is YYEEEE.

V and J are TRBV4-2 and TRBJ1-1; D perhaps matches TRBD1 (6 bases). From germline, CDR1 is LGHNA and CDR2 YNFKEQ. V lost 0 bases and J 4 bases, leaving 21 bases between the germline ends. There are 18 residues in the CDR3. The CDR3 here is CASSQDRGGGGPGTEAFF. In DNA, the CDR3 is TGTGCCAGCAGCCAAGATAGAGGTGGCGGGGGGCCGGGCACTGAAGCTTTCTTT.

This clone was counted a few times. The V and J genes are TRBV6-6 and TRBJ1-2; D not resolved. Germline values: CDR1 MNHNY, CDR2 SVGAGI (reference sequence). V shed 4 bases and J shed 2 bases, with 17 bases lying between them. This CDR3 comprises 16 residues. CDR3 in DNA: TGTGCCAGCAGTTCCAGCAGCGGGGTTAGGAACTATGGCTACACCTTC. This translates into CASSSSSGVRNYGYTF.

The CDR3 region is CASSTTGTTLLANEKLFF. The CDR3 nucleotides read TGTGCCAGCAGCACTACTGGGACAACACTACTGGCTAATGAAAAACTGTTTTTT. The chain joins TRBV28 to TRBJ1-4; D perhaps matches TRBD1 (6 bases). Germline V gives CDR1 MDHEN, CDR2 SYDVKM. V was trimmed by 6 bases and J by 3 bases, leaving 23 bases between them. The CDR3 contains 18 residues.

This CDR3 reads CSARTSGAPYEQYF. The DNA of the CDR3 is TGCAGCGCACGGACTAGCGGAGCCCCCTACGAGCAGTACTTC. The V gene is TRBV29-1, the J gene TRBJ2-7, with TRBD2 identical over 10 bases. The CDR3 runs to 14 residues. J gave up 2 bases and V 7 bases, and 8 bases lay outside the gene matches. The germline V gene has CDR1 SQVTM and CDR2 ANQGSEA.

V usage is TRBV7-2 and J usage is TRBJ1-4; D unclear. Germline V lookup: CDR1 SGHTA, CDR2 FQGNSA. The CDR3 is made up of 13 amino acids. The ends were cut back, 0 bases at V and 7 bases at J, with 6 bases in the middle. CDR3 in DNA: TGTGCCAGCAGCTTAGCGCCAAGTGAAAAACTGTTTTTT. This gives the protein CASSLAPSEKLFF.

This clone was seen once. The CDR3 loop is CASSGAGANVLTF. The CDR3 region has the DNA TGTGCCAGCAGTGGGGCTGGGGCCAACGTCCTGACTTTC. V and J are TRBV6-1 and TRBJ2-6; no definite D call. Trimming pared 4 bases from V and 2 bases from J, leaving 3 bases between. CDR3 length: 13 amino acids. Per germline, CDR1 MNHNS and CDR2 SASEGT.

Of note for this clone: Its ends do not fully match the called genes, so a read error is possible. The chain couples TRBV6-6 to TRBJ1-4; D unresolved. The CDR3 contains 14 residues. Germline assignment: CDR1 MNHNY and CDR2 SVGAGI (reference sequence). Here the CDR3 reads CASSYLEMNEQLFF. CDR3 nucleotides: TGTGCCAGCAGTTACTTAGAGATGAATGAACAACTGTTTTTT.

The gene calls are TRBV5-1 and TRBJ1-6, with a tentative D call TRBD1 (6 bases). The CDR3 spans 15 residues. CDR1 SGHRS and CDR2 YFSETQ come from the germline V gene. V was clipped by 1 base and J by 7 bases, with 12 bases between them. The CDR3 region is CASSLTGQGNSPLHF. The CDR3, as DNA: TGCGCCAGCAGCTTGACCGGGCAGGGGAATTCACCCCTCCACTTT.

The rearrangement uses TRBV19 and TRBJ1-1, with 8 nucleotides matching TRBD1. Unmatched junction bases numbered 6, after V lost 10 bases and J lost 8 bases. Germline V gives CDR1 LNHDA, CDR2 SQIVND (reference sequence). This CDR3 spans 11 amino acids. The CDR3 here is CATTSGGEAFF. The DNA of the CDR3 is TGTGCCACCACATCAGGGGGCGAAGCTTTCTTT.

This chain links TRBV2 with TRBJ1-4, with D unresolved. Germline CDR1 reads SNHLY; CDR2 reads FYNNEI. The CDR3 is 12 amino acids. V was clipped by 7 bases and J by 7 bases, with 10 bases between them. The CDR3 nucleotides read TGTGCCAGCATGTCCCCGGGTGAAAAACTGTTTTTT. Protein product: CASMSPGEKLFF.

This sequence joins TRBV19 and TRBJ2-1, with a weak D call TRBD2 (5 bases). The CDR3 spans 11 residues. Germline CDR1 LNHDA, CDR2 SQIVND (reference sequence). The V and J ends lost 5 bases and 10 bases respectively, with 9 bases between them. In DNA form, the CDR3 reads TGTGCCAGTAGTGGGCAGCGGGAGCAGTTCTTC. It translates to CASSGQREQFF.

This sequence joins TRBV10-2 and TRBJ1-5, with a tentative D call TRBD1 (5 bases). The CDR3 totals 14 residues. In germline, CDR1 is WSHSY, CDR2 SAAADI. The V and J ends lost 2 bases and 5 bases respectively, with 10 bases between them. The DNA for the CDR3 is TGCGCCAGCAGTGAGAGGACATCTGATCAGCCCCAGCATTTT. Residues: CASSERTSDQPQHF.